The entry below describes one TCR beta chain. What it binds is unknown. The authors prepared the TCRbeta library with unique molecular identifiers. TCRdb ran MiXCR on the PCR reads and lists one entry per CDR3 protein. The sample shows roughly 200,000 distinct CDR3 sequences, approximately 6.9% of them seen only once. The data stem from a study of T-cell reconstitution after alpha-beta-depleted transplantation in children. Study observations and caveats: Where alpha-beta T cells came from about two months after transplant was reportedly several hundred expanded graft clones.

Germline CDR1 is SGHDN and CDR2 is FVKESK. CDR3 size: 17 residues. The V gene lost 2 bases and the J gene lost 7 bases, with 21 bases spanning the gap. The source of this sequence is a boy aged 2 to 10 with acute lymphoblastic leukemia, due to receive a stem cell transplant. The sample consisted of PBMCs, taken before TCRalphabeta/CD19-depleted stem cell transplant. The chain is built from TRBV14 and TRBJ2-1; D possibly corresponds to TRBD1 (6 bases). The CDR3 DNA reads TGTGCCAGCAGCCAAACCCCGGGACATATATACGGGAATGAGCAGTTCTTC. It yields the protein CASSQTPGHIYGNEQFF.